These 7 T cell receptor beta chains originate from one sample sequenced in a study of identical twins. TCRdb ran MiXCR on the 5' RACE reads and lists one entry per CDR3 protein. The table has some 500,000 distinct CDR3 sequences, roughly 9.9% seen once. In addition, the sample was reused for a study of yellow fever vaccine responses in identical twins.

The sample taken for sequencing was PBMCs. These receptors all stem from a young woman in good health.

This clonotype was detected only a few times. The chain carries TRBV3-1 and TRBJ2-3; TRBD1 might be the D (6 bases). The germline gives CDR1 LGHDT, CDR2 YNNKEL (reference sequence). The V end lost 2 bases, the J end lost 2 bases, and 17 bases lay between the germline ends. The CDR3 loop spans 17 amino acids. CDR3: CASSQLSGAGDTDTQYF. The DNA of the CDR3 is TGTGCCAGCAGCCAACTCTCAGGGGCCGGGGACACAGATACGCAGTATTTT.

The rearrangement uses TRBV20-1 and TRBJ2-7, with 9 bases that match TRBD1. The CDR3 is made up of 12 amino acids. With V trimmed by 3 bases and J by 7 bases, 4 bases remained unmatched. The V gene's germline CDR1 is DFQATT and CDR2 SNEGSKA (reference sequence). CDR3 residues: CSASGDREEQYF. CDR3 DNA: TGCAGTGCTAGCGGGGACAGGGAGGAGCAGTACTTC.

The chain carries TRBV7-6 and TRBJ1-1, with unresolved D. The V end lost 3 bases, the J end lost 0 bases, and 14 bases lay between the germline ends. The CDR3 has 16 residues. Germline V gives CDR1 SGHVS, CDR2 FNYEAQ. This chain's CDR3 is CASSLDDGRMNTEAFF. For the CDR3, the DNA is TGTGCCAGCAGCTTGGATGATGGACGGATGAACACTGAAGCTTTCTTT.

The chain carries TRBV20-1 and TRBJ2-7; D gene ambiguous. The CDR3 covers 15 residues. V was shortened by 2 bases and J by 0 bases, with 14 bases between the two germline ends. CDR1 and CDR2 from the germline V gene are DFQATT and SNEGSKA (reference sequence). For the CDR3, the DNA is TGCAGTGCTAGATCACTCGTGCAGAGCTCCTACGAGCAGTACTTC. Translation: CSARSLVQSSYEQYF.

CDR3 region: CSARPGGERYEQYF. DNA for the CDR3: TGCAGTGCTCGGCCCGGCGGGGAGCGGTACGAGCAGTACTTC. The chain carries TRBV20-1 and TRBJ2-7; tentative D call: TRBD2 (6 bases). The CDR3 is 14 residues long. The germline CDR1 and CDR2 sequences are DFQATT and SNEGSKA (reference sequence). V lost 5 bases and J 4 bases, leaving 18 bases between the germline ends.

This clonotype was detected ten times or more. The chain has TRBV5-1 and TRBJ2-2; D is possibly TRBD2 (6 bases). Trimming stripped 0 bases from V and 4 bases from J, with 10 bases between. CDR3 length: 15 amino acids. Germline V gives CDR1 SGHRS, CDR2 YFSETQ. The DNA for the CDR3 is TGCGCCAGCAGCTTGGGCGCGGGGCCCACCGGGGAGCTGTTTTTT. It encodes CASSLGAGPTGELFF.

This rearrangement joins TRBV6-1 to TRBJ2-2; possibly TRBD2 for D (5 bases). V lost 4 bases and J lost 5, with 14 bases in between. This CDR3 has 15 residues. Germline V gene data show CDR1 as MNHNS and CDR2 as SASEGT. The CDR3 sequence is CASSASGGSTGELFF. For the CDR3, the DNA is TGTGCCAGCAGTGCGTCCGGCGGGTCTACCGGGGAGCTGTTTTTT.